The clone carrying this TCR beta chain appeared a few times. This specimen comes from a study of blood T cell repertoires in COVID-19. Whole-study context: The study drew acute and convalescent COVID-19 samples from the United States, Italy and Spain. T cells, B-cell-depleted T cells, or PBMCs supplied cDNA or gDNA.

Germline V gives CDR1 MNHNY, CDR2 SVGAGI (reference sequence). V shed 6 bases and J shed 1 base, with 9 bases lying between them. The CDR3 covers 13 residues. Data came from immunoSEQ multiplex PCR; TCRdb stores just in-frame clones and leaves some out. The table lists about 310,000 clones, nearly 90% of them singletons. Participants were aged about 18 to 100 years from about 25 US areas. Which cohort a participant joined came from the clinical history participants gave. This chain links TRBV6-6 with TRBJ1-1; possible D gene TRBD1, 5 bases. The receptor was derived from a young woman who had recovered from COVID-19. Source material: PBMCs or T cells enriched from blood (not recorded which). CDR3: CASRDRGNTEAFF. The CDR3 bases are TGTGCCAGCAGGGATAGGGGGAACACTGAAGCTTTCTTT.